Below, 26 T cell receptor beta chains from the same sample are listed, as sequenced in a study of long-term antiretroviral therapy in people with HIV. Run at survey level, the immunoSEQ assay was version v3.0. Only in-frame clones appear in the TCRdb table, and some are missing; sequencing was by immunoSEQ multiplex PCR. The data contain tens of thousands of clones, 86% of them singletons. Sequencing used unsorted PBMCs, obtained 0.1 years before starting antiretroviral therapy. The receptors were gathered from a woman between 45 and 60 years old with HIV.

CDR3 in amino acids: CASSVGEGRGLPYEQYF. As DNA, the CDR3 is TGTGCCAGCAGCGTAGGAGAAGGCAGGGGGCTACCCTACGAGCAGTACTTC. The V gene is TRBV9, the J gene TRBJ2-7, with 8 bases identical to TRBD1. The CDR3 extends over 17 amino acids. Per the germline V gene, CDR1 is SGDLS and CDR2 is YYNGEE. Unmatched junction bases numbered 10, after V lost 0 bases and J lost 2 bases.

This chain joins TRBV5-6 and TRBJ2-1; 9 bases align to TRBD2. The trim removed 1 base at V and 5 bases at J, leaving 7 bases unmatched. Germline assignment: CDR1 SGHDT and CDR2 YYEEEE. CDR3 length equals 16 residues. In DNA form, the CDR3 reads TGTGCCAGCAGCTTGTTAAGCGGGGGGAATAACAATGAGCAGTTCTTC. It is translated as CASSLLSGGNNNEQFF.

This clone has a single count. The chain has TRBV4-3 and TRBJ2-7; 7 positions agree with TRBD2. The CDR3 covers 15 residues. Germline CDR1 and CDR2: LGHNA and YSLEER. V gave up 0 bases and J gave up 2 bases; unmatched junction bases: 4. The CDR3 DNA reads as TGCGCCAGCAGCCAAGATGGAGGGACTACCTACGAGCAGTACTTC. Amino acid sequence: CASSQDGGTTYEQYF.

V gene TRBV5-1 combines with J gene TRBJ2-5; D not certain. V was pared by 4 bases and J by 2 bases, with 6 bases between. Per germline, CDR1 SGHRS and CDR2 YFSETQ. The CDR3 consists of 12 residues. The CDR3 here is CASSALQETQYF. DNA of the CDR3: TGCGCCAGCAGCGCCTTACAAGAGACCCAGTACTTC.

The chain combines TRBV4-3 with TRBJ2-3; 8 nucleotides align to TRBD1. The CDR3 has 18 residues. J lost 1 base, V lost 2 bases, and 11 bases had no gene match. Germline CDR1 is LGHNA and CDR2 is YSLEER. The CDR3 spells CASSQYSPGTGGTDTQYF. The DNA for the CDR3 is TGCGCCAGCAGCCAATACTCTCCCGGGACAGGCGGCACAGATACGCAGTATTTT.

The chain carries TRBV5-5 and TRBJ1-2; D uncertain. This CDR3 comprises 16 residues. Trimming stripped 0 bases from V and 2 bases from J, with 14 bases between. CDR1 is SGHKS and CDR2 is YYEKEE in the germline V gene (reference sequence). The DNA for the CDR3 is TGTGCCAGCAGCTTGGCTTTGGACTTGGTCAACTATGGCTACACCTTC. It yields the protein CASSLALDLVNYGYTF.

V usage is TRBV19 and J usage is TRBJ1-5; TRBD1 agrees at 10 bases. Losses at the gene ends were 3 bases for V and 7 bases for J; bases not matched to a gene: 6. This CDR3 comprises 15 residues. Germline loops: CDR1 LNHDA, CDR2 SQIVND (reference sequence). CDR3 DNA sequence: TGTGCCAGTAGTATGACTGACAGGGGGCGGCAGCCCCAGCATTTT. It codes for CASSMTDRGRQPQHF.

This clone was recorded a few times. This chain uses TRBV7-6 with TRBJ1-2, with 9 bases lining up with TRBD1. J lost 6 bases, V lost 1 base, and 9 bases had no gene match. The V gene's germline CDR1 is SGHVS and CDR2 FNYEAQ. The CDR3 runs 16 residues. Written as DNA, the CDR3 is TGTGCCAGCAGCTTAGATACCGGGACAGGGTACGATGGCTACACCTTC. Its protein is CASSLDTGTGYDGYTF.

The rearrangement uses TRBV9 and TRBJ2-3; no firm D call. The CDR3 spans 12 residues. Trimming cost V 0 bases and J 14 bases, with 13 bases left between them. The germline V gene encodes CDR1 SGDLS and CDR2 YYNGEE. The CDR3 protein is CASSVDSNPPYF. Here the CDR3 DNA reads TGTGCCAGCAGCGTAGATAGTAACCCCCCGTATTTT.

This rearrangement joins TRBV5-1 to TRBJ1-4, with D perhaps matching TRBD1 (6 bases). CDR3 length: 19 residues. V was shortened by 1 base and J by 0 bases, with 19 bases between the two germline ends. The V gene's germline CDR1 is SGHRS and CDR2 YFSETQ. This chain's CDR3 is CASSLLGAGQGATNEKLFF. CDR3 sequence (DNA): TGCGCCAGCAGCTTGCTGGGGGCAGGGCAGGGTGCAACTAATGAAAAACTGTTTTTT.

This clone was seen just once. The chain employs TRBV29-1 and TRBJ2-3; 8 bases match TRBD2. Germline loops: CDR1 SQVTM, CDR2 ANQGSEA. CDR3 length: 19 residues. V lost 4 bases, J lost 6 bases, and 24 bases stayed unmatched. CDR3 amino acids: CSVGGASGSPARTGDTQYF. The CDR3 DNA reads TGCAGCGTTGGGGGGGCTAGCGGGTCTCCTGCCAGAACGGGGGATACGCAGTATTTT.

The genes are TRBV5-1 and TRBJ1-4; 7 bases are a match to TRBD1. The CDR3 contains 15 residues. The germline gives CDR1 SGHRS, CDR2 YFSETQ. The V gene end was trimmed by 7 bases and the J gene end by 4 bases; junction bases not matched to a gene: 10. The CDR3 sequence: CASSGGDSSNEKLFF. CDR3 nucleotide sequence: TGCGCCAGCTCCGGGGGGGACAGCAGTAATGAAAAACTGTTTTTT.

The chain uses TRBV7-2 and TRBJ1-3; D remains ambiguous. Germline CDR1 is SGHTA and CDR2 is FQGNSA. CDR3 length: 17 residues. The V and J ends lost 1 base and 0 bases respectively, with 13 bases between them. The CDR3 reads CASSLGGRTTSGNTIYF. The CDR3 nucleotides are TGTGCCAGCAGCTTAGGCGGGCGGACGACCTCTGGAAACACCATATATTTT.

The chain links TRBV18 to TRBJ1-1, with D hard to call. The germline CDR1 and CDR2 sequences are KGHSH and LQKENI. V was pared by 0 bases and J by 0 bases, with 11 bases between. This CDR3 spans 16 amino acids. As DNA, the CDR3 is TGTGCCAGCTCACCACCGAAGGGTAACATGAACACTGAAGCTTTCTTT. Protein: CASSPPKGNMNTEAFF. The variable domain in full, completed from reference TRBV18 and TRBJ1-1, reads NAGVMQNPRHLVRRRGQEARLRCSPMKGHSHVYWYRQLPEEGLKFMVYLQKENIIDESGMPKERFSAEFPKEGPSILRIQQVVRGDSAAYFCASSPPKGNMNTEAFFGQGTRLTVV.

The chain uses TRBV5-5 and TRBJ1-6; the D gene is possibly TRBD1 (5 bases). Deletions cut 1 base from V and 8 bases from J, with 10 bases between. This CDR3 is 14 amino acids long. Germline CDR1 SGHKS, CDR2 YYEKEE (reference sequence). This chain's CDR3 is CASSLTTGDSPLHF. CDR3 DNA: TGTGCCAGCAGCTTGACAACAGGTGATTCACCCCTCCACTTT.

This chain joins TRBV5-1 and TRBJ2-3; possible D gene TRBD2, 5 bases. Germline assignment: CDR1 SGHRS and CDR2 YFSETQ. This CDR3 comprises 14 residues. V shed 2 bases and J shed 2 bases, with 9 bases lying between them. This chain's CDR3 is CASSFRDNTDTQYF. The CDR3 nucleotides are TGCGCCAGCAGCTTTCGGGATAACACAGATACGCAGTATTTT.

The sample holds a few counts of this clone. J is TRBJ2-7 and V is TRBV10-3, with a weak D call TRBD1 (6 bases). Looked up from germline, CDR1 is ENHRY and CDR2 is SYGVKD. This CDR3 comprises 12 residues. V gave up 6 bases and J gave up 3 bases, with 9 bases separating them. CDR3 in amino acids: CAISLDSYEQYF. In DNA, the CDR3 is TGTGCCATCAGCTTGGACAGCTACGAGCAGTACTTC.

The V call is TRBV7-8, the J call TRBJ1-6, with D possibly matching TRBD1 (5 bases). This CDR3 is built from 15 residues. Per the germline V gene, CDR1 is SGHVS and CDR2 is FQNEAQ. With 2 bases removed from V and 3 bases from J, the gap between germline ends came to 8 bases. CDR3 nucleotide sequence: TGTGCCAGCAGCTTACGGGGGAACTATAATTCACCCCTCCACTTT. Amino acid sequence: CASSLRGNYNSPLHF. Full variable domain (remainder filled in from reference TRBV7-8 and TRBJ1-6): GAGVSQSPRYKVAKRGQDVALRCDPISGHVSLFWYQQALGQGPEFLTYFQNEAQLDKSGLPSDRFFAERPEGSVSTLKIQRTQQEDSAVYLCASSLRGNYNSPLHFGNGTRLTVT.

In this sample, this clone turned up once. The CDR3 DNA reads TGTGCCAGCAGCGATCAGGGGGTCTTCGGTGAAAAACTGTTTTTT. Translating gives CASSDQGVFGEKLFF. The chain is built from TRBV7-3 and TRBJ1-4, with 7 bases matching TRBD1. Germline-derived CDR1 and CDR2 are SGHTA and FQGTGA. The ends lost 5 bases at V and 7 bases at J; junction bases unmatched: 10. This CDR3 comprises 15 residues.

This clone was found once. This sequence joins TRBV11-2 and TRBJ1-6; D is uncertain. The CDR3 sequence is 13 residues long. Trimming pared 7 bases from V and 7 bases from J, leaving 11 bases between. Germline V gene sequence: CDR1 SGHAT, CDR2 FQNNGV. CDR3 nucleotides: TGTGCCAGCACCCAGAACCCCAATTCACCCCTCCACTTT. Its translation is CASTQNPNSPLHF.

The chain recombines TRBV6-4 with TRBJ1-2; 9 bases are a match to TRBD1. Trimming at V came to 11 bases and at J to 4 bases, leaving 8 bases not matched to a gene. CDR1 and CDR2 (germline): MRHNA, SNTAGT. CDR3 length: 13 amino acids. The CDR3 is CAEQGAELYGYTF. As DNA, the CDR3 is TGTGCCGAACAGGGGGCAGAGCTCTATGGCTACACCTTC.

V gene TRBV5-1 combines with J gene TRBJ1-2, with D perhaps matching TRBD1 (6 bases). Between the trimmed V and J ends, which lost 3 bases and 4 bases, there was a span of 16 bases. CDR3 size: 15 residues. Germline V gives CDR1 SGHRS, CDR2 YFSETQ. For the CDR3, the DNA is TGCGCCAGCAGCTCCGCACAGGGAGAGTCCTATGGCTACACCTTC. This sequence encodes CASSSAQGESYGYTF.

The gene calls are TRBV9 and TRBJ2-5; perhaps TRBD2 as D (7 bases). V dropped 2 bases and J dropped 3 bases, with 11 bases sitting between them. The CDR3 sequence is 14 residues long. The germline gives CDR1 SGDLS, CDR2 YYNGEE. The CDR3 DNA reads TGTGCCAGCAGCGTGGGGGGGCCCAAAGAGACCCAGTACTTC. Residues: CASSVGGPKETQYF. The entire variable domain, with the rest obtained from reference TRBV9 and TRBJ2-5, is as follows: DSGVTQTPKHLITATGQRVTLRCSPRSGDLSVYWYQQSLDQGLQFLIQYYNGEERAKGNILERFSAQQFPDLHSELNLSSLELGDSALYFCASSVGGPKETQYFGPGTRLLVL.

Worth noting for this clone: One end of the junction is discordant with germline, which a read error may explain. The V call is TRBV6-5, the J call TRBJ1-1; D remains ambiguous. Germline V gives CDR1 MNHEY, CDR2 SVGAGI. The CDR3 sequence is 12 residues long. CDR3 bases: TGTGCCAGCAGTTACTCTCGACTCGGCCTCGGATTT. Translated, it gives CASSYSRLGLGF.

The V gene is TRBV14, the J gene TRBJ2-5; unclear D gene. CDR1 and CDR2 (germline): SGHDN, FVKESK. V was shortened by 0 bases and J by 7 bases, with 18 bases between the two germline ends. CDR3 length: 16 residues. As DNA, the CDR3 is TGTGCCAGCAGCCAAGATCAGGTGGCAGCCTTCGTGACCCAGTACTTC. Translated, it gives CASSQDQVAAFVTQYF.

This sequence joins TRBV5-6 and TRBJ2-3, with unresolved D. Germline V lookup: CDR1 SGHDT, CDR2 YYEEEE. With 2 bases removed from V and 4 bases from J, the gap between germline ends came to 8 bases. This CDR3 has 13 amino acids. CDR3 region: CASSFNEADTQYF. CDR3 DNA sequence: TGTGCCAGCAGCTTCAATGAAGCAGATACGCAGTATTTT.